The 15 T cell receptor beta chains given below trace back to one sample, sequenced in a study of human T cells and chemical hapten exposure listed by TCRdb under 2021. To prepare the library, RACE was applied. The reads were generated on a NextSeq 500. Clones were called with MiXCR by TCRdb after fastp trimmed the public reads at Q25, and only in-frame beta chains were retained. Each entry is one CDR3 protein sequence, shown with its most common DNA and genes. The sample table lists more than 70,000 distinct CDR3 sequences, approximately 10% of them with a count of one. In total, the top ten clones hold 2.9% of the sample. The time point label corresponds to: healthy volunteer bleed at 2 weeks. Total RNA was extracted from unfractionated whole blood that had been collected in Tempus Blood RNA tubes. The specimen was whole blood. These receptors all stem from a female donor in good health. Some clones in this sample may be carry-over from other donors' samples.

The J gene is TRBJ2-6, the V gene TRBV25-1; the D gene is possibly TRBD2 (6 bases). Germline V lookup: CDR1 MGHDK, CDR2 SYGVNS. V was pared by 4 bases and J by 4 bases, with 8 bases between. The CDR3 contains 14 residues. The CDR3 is CASSVGGGANVLTF. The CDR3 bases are TGTGCCAGCAGTGTGGGAGGAGGGGCCAACGTCCTGACTTTC.

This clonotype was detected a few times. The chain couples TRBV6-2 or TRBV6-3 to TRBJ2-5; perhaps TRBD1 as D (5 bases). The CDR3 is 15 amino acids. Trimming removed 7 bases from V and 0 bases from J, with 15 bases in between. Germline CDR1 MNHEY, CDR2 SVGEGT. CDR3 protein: CASIQGWRYQETQYF. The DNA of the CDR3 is TGTGCCAGCATTCAGGGATGGCGGTACCAAGAGACCCAGTACTTC.

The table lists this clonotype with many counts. CDR3 DNA: TGTGCCAGCAGTGAAAACGGCTATTGGACGGGGGACACTGAAGCTTTCTTT. It encodes CASSENGYWTGDTEAFF. V usage is TRBV2 and J usage is TRBJ1-1; D is possibly TRBD1 (5 bases). V was trimmed by 2 bases and J by 3 bases, leaving 19 bases between them. This CDR3 region has 17 residues. Per the germline V gene, CDR1 is SNHLY and CDR2 is FYNNEI.

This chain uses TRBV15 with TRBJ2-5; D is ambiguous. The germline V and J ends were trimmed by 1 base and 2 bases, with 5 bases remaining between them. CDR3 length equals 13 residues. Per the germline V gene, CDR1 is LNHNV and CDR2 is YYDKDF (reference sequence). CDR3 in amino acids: CATSRAEQETQYF. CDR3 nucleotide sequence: TGTGCCACCAGCAGAGCGGAGCAAGAGACCCAGTACTTC.

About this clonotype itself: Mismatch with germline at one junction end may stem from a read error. CDR3 bases: TGTGTCAGCAGTTTAGGAGGGGCTGGGGCCAACGTCCTGACTTTC. Its protein product is CVSSLGGAGANVLTF. The rearrangement links TRBV28 to TRBJ2-6; TRBD2 might be the D (6 bases). The length of the CDR3 is 15 residues. CDR1 is MDHEN and CDR2 is SYDVKM in the germline V gene.

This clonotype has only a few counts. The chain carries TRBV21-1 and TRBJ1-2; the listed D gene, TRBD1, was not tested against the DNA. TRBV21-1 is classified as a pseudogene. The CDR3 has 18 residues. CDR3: CASSKGGRGPLLNYGYTF. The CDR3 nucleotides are TGTGCCAGCAGCAAAGGGGGCAGGGGGCCCCTATTGAACTATGGCTACACCTTC.

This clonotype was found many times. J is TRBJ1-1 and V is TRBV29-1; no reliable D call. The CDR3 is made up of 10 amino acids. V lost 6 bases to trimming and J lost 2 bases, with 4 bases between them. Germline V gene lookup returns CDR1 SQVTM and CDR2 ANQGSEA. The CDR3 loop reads CSVVNTEAFF. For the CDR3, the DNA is TGCAGCGTCGTAAACACTGAAGCTTTCTTT.

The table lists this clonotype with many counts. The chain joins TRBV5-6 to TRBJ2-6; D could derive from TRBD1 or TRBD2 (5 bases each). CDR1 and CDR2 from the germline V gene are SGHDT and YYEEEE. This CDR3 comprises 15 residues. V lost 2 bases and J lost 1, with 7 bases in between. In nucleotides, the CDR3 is TGTGCCAGCAGCTTTGGGGGATCTGGGGCCAACGTCCTGACTTTC. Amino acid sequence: CASSFGGSGANVLTF.

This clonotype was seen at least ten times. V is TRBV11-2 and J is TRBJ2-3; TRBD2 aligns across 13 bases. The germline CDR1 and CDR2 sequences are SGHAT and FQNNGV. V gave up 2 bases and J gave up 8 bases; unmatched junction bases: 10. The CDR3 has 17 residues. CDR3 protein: CASSLRTSGRAFGTQYF. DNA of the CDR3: TGTGCCAGCAGCTTACGAACTAGCGGGAGGGCCTTTGGTACGCAGTATTTT.

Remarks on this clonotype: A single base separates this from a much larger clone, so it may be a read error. The CDR3 here is CSARDTGSYNEQFF. CDR3 sequence (DNA): TGCAGTGCTAGAGATACCGGCTCCTACAATGAGCAGTTCTTC. This chain joins TRBV20-1 and TRBJ2-1; D gene unclear. V lost 0 bases to trimming and J lost 0 bases, with 6 bases between them. Per germline, CDR1 DFQATT and CDR2 SNEGSKA (reference sequence). The CDR3 covers 14 residues.

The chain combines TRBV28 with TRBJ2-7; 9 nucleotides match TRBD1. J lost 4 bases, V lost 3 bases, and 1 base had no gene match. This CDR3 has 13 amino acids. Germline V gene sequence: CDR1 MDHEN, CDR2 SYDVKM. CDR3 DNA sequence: TGTGCCAGCAGTTTCGGGACAGGGTACGAGCAGTACTTC. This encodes CASSFGTGYEQYF. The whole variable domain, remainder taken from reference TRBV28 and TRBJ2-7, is DVKVTQSSRYLVKRTGEKVFLECVQDMDHENMFWYRQDPGLGLRLIYFSYDVKMKEKGDIPEGYSVSREKKERFSLILESASTNQTSMYLCASSFGTGYEQYFGPGTRLTVT.

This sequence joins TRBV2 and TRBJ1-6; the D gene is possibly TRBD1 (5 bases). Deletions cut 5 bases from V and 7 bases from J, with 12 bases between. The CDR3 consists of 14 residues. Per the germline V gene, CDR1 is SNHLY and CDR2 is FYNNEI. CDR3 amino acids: CASSSGFGNSPLHF. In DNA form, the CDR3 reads TGTGCCAGCAGTTCAGGGTTCGGAAATTCACCCCTCCACTTT. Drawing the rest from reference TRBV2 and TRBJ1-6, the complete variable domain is EPEVTQTPSHQVTQMGQEVILRCVPISNHLYFYWYRQILGQKVEFLVSFYNNEISEKSEIFDDQFSVERPDGSNFTLKIRSTKLEDSAMYFCASSSGFGNSPLHFGNGTRLTVT.

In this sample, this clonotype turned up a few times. The CDR3 protein is CSAFPGLGSSEQYF. CDR3 DNA: TGCAGTGCGTTTCCGGGACTAGGATCTTCCGAGCAGTACTTC. V is TRBV20-1 and J is TRBJ2-7, with 8 bases lining up with TRBD2. CDR3 size: 14 residues. In germline, CDR1 is DFQATT, CDR2 SNEGSKA (reference sequence). V lost 6 bases, J lost 6 bases, and 13 bases stayed unmatched.

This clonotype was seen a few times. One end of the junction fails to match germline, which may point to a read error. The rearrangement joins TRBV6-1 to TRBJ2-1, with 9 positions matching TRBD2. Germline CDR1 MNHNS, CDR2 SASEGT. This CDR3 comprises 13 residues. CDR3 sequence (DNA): TGTGCCAGTAGCGGGAGTTTATACAATGAGCAGCTCTTC. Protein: CASSGSLYNEQLF.

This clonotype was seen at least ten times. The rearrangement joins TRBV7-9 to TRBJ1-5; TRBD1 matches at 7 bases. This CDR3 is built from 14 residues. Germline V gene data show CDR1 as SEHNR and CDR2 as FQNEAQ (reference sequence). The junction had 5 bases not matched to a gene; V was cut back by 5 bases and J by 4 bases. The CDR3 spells CASSLTGANQPQHF. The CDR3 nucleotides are TGTGCCAGCAGCCTCACAGGGGCAAATCAGCCCCAGCATTTT.